This TCR beta chain was profiled in a study of blood T cell repertoires in COVID-19. Study details: The United States, Italy and Spain supplied acute and convalescent COVID-19 samples. From T cells, B-cell-depleted T cells, or PBMCs came the material, which was cDNA or gDNA.

Trimming left V 2 bases short and J 7 bases short, with 18 bases between. The V gene's germline CDR1 is LGHNA and CDR2 YSLEER. This CDR3 region has 16 residues. Original handling: Reference gene primers were amplified, and this amplification served to estimate nucleated cell counts. Clones were sequenced by immunoSEQ multiplex PCR, and TCRdb holds only the in-frame ones, with some missing. V, J and clone size derive from that table, while D and trimming were established from the DNA sequence. The sample consists of under 300,000 clones, 84% of them appearing once. The origin of this receptor is a middle-aged man who had recovered from COVID-19. The chain recombines TRBV4-3 with TRBJ2-1, with TRBD2 as a possible D gene (5 bases). The sequencing input was peripheral blood. In DNA form, the CDR3 reads TGCGCCAGCAGCCAACTCACCGGGGATTGGCAAAATGAGCAGTTCTTC. Amino acid sequence: CASSQLTGDWQNEQFF.